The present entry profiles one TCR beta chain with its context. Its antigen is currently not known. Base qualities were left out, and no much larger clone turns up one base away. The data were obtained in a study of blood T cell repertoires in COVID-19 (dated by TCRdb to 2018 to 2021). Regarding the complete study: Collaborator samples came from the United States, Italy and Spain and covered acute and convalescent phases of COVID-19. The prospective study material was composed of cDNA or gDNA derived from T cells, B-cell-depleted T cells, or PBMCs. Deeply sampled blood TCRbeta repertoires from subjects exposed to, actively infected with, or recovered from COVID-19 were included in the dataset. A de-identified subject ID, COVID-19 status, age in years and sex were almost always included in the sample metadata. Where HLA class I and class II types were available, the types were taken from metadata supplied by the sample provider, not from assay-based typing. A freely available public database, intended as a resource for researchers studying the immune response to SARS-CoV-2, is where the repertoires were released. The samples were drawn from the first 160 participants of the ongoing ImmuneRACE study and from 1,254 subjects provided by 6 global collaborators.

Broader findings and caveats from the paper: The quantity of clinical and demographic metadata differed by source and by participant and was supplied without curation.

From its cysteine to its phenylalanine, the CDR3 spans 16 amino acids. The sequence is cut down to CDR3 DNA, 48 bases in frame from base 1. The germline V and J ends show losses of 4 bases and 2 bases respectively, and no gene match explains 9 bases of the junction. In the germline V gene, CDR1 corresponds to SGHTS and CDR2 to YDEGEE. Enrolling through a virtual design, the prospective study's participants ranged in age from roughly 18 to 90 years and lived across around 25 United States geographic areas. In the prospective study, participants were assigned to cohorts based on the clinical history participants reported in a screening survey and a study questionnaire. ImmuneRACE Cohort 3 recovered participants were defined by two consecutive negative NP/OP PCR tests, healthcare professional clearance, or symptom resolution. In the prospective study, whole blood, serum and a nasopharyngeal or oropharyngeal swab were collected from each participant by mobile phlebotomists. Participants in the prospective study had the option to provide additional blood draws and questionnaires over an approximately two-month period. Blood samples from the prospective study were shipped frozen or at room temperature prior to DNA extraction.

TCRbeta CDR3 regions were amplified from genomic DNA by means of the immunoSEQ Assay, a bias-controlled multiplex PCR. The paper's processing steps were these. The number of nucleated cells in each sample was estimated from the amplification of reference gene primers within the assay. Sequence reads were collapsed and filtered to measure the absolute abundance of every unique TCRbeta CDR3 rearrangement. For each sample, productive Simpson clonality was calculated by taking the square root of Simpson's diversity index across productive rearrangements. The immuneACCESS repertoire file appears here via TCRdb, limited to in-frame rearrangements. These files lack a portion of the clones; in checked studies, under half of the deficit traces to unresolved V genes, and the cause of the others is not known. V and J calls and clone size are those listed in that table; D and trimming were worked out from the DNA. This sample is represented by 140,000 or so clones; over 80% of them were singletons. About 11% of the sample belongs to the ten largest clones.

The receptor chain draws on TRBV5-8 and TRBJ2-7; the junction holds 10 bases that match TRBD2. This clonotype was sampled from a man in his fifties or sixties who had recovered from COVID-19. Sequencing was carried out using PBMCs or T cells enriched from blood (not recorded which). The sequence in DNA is TGTGCCAGCAGCCAGGGCGTACTAGCGGGGACCTACGAGCAGTACTTC. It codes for CASSQGVLAGTYEQYF.